This T cell receptor beta chain was identified during a study of cytomegalovirus exposure and HLA in healthy donors. Unmatched junction bases numbered 8, after V lost 0 bases and J lost 4 bases. The length of the CDR3 is 16 residues. CDR1 and CDR2 from the germline V gene are MNHEY and SMNVEV (reference sequence). Use of 60 Vbeta and 13 Jbeta primers characterized the PCR. Measured with immunoSEQ multiplex PCR; TCRdb has only the in-frame clones, and not every one. The sample lists around 180,000 clones; about 85% were seen once. The V call is TRBV27, the J call TRBJ1-2; 7 bases map to TRBD1. The origin of this receptor is a woman between 50 and 59 years old in good health and CMV-seronegative. The specimen sequenced was PBMCs. Here the CDR3 DNA reads TGTGCCAGCAGTTTATCCCCGGGACAGTCATCCTATGGCTACACCTTC. This codes for CASSLSPGQSSYGYTF.